A single TCR beta chain is shown here with its context. Original analysis: From reference gene primer amplification, estimates of nucleated cell counts were derived. Profiling relied on immunoSEQ multiplex PCR, and the TCRdb table lists in-frame clones only, not all of them. V and J calls plus clone size are reproduced from that table; the DNA served to infer D and trimming. The data show about 33,000 clones, about nine tenths seen once. The CDR3 runs 16 residues. Trimming took off 5 bases at V and 3 bases at J, with 15 bases between the two ends. Germline assignment: CDR1 SGHRS and CDR2 YFSETQ. The data were taken from a study of blood T cell repertoires in COVID-19. Study-level information: COVID-19 samples from acute and convalescent phases originated in the United States, Italy and Spain.

The receptor was derived from a man in his sixties with acute or convalescent COVID-19. The rearrangement joins TRBV5-1 to TRBJ1-6; D perhaps matches TRBD1 (6 bases). Source material: peripheral blood. CDR3 sequence: CASRPDSYNYNSPLHF. CDR3 DNA sequence: TGCGCCAGCAGGCCGGACAGCTATAACTATAATTCACCCCTCCACTTT. The full variable domain, its missing parts supplied by reference TRBV5-1 and TRBJ1-6, is KAGVTQTPRYLIKTRGQQVTLSCSPISGHRSVSWYQQTPGQGLQFLFEYFSETQRNKGNFPGRFSGRQFSNSRSEMNVSTLELGDSALYLCASRPDSYNYNSPLHFGNGTRLTVT.